This is a list of T cell receptor beta chains from one sample in a study of blood T cell repertoires in COVID-19. Clones were sequenced by immunoSEQ multiplex PCR, and TCRdb holds only the in-frame ones, with some missing. The repertoire holds 120,000 to 150,000 clones, less than 90% seen once, with 4.5% to 6% in the top ten. Sequenced material: PBMCs or T cells enriched from blood (not recorded which). The receptors here all came from a woman aged 45-65 years who had been exposed to COVID-19. The CDR3 runs from the conserved cysteine through the conserved F or W. Each record gives: V gene, clone size, J gene, D gene, CDR3 DNA, CDR3 protein. A D gene is named only where the DNA matches it firmly. Only some rows state a clone size, as once, few, many or a class for expanded clones.

v_gene: TRBV5-4; abundance: -; j_gene: TRBJ1-6; d_gene: TRBD1; CDR3nt: TGTGCCAGCAGCTTAAGGGGGCCCAATTCACCCCTCCACTTT; CDR3aa: CASSLRGPNSPLHF
v_gene: TRBV14; abundance: few; j_gene: TRBJ1-6; d_gene: TRBD1; CDR3nt: TGTGCCACTTCGGACAGGAGAAATTCACCCCTCCACTTT; CDR3aa: CATSDRRNSPLHF
v_gene: TRBV19; abundance: few; j_gene: TRBJ2-3; d_gene: -; CDR3nt: TGTGCCAGTAGTATACGAAGACAAGCCTTCACAGATACGCAGTATTTT; CDR3aa: CASSIRRQAFTDTQYF
v_gene: TRBV2; abundance: -; j_gene: TRBJ1-1; d_gene: -; CDR3nt: TGTGCCAGCGGACAGATGAACACTGAAGCTTTCTTT; CDR3aa: CASGQMNTEAFF
v_gene: TRBV4-1; abundance: -; j_gene: TRBJ1-1; d_gene: -; CDR3nt: TGCGCCAGCAGCCAAGAAACTTTAAGCGCTCAGGGGATGAACACTGAAGCTTTCTTT; CDR3aa: CASSQETLSAQGMNTEAFF
v_gene: TRBV15; abundance: few; j_gene: TRBJ1-1; d_gene: -; CDR3nt: TGTGCCACCAGCAGAGCTTTGTCAGGAGGGACTGAAGCTTTCTTT; CDR3aa: CATSRALSGGTEAFF
v_gene: TRBV4-3; abundance: -; j_gene: TRBJ2-1; d_gene: TRBD2; CDR3nt: TGCGCCAGCAGCCAAAGCGGGGGGGCGAGCAATGAGCAGTTCTTC; CDR3aa: CASSQSGGASNEQFF
v_gene: TRBV11-2; abundance: -; j_gene: TRBJ1-1; d_gene: -; CDR3nt: TGTGCCAGCAGGAAAGAGGGACAAAGGAACACTGAAGCTTTCTTT; CDR3aa: CASRKEGQRNTEAFF
v_gene: TRBV10-3; abundance: once; j_gene: TRBJ1-1; d_gene: -; CDR3nt: TGTGCCGCTTGGGGGGGGGCTGGCACTGAAGCTTTCTTT; CDR3aa: CAAWGGAGTEAFF
v_gene: TRBV29-1; abundance: once; j_gene: TRBJ2-7; d_gene: TRBD1; CDR3nt: TGCAGCGTTGCACAGGGGGGGCAGTACTTC; CDR3aa: CSVAQGGQYF
v_gene: TRBV2; abundance: few; j_gene: TRBJ1-4; d_gene: -; CDR3nt: TGTGCCAGCAGCGCACCCATGGGGTCGGGGGAAAAACTGTTTTTT; CDR3aa: CASSAPMGSGEKLFF
v_gene: TRBV5-1; abundance: -; j_gene: TRBJ2-6; d_gene: TRBD1; CDR3nt: TGCGCCAGCAGCTCGGGACAGGGGGCTCCTGGGGCCAACGTCCTGACTTTC; CDR3aa: CASSSGQGAPGANVLTF
v_gene: TRBV9; abundance: -; j_gene: TRBJ1-6; d_gene: -; CDR3nt: TGTGCCAGCAGCGGCGGGAGTTTCCCTAATTCACCCCTCCACTTT; CDR3aa: CASSGGSFPNSPLHF
v_gene: TRBV12-5; abundance: once; j_gene: TRBJ1-2; d_gene: -; CDR3nt: TGTGCTAGTGGTTCCCCAACAGGGTATGGCTACACCTTC; CDR3aa: CASGSPTGYGYTF
v_gene: TRBV30; abundance: -; j_gene: TRBJ2-1; d_gene: TRBD2; CDR3nt: TGTGCCTGGAGTCGGGGGGATTCCTACAATGAGCAGTTCTTC; CDR3aa: CAWSRGDSYNEQFF
v_gene: TRBV3-1/TRBV3-2; abundance: -; j_gene: TRBJ1-6; d_gene: -; CDR3nt: TGTGCCAGCAGCTCTACAGGGTATAATTCACCCCTCCACTTT; CDR3aa: CASSSTGYNSPLHF
v_gene: TRBV10-2; abundance: -; j_gene: TRBJ2-2; d_gene: TRBD2; CDR3nt: TGCGCCACCGGGGCACTAGCGAATAACGGGGAGCTGTTTTTT; CDR3aa: CATGALANNGELFF
v_gene: TRBV10-3; abundance: -; j_gene: TRBJ1-1; d_gene: -; CDR3nt: TGTGCCATCAGTGAGGGCAGTGTGAACACTGAAGCTTTCTTT; CDR3aa: CAISEGSVNTEAFF
v_gene: TRBV6-5; abundance: -; j_gene: TRBJ1-4; d_gene: -; CDR3nt: TGTGCCAGCAGTTACTTGGGAGCAACTAATGAAAAACTGTTTTTT; CDR3aa: CASSYLGATNEKLFF
v_gene: TRBV5-5; abundance: -; j_gene: TRBJ1-1; d_gene: TRBD1; CDR3nt: TGTGCCAGCAGCTTGGACAGGGGGGAAGCTTTCTTT; CDR3aa: CASSLDRGEAFF
v_gene: TRBV9; abundance: few; j_gene: TRBJ2-3; d_gene: -; CDR3nt: TGTGCCAGCAGCGTAGAGCAGGGCAGTGCAGATACGCAGTATTTT; CDR3aa: CASSVEQGSADTQYF
v_gene: TRBV4-1; abundance: -; j_gene: TRBJ1-1; d_gene: TRBD1; CDR3nt: TGCGCCAGCAGCCTCGGGACAGCCACTGAAGCTTTCTTT; CDR3aa: CASSLGTATEAFF
v_gene: TRBV19; abundance: once; j_gene: TRBJ2-3; d_gene: -; CDR3nt: TGTGCCAGTAGTATCGGCAGGGGTGTCGGCACAGATACGCAGTATTTT; CDR3aa: CASSIGRGVGTDTQYF
v_gene: TRBV6-2/TRBV6-3; abundance: -; j_gene: TRBJ2-5; d_gene: TRBD2; CDR3nt: TGTGCCAGCAGTTCTACTAGCGGCCAAGAGACCCAGTACTTC; CDR3aa: CASSSTSGQETQYF
v_gene: TRBV6-2/TRBV6-3; abundance: -; j_gene: TRBJ2-1; d_gene: -; CDR3nt: TGTGCCAGCAGTTGGGGCGGGACCCTTTTCTTC; CDR3aa: CASSWGGTLFF
v_gene: TRBV7-8; abundance: -; j_gene: TRBJ2-7; d_gene: -; CDR3nt: TGTGCCAGCAGCCGGAGGGGGCCCCCCTACGAGCAGTACTTC; CDR3aa: CASSRRGPPYEQYF
v_gene: TRBV12-3/TRBV12-4; abundance: -; j_gene: TRBJ1-2; d_gene: -; CDR3nt: TGTGCCAGCAGTTTAGCCGGGTTATATGGCTACACCTTC; CDR3aa: CASSLAGLYGYTF
v_gene: TRBV30; abundance: -; j_gene: TRBJ2-1; d_gene: TRBD2; CDR3nt: TGTGCCTGGACTAGAGCGGGATTAAGTAATGAGCAGTTCTTC; CDR3aa: CAWTRAGLSNEQFF
v_gene: TRBV5-6; abundance: -; j_gene: TRBJ2-7; d_gene: TRBD2; CDR3nt: TGTGCCAGCAGCATAAGTGTAGCGGGAGCGCGCTCCTACGAGCAGTACTTC; CDR3aa: CASSISVAGARSYEQYF
v_gene: TRBV2; abundance: -; j_gene: TRBJ2-1; d_gene: TRBD2; CDR3nt: TGTGCCAGCAAGCCCCTAGCGGCTCCCAATGAGCAGTTCTTC; CDR3aa: CASKPLAAPNEQFF
v_gene: TRBV19; abundance: -; j_gene: TRBJ2-1; d_gene: -; CDR3nt: TGTGCCAGTAGATCATACAATGAGCAGTTCTTC; CDR3aa: CASRSYNEQFF
v_gene: TRBV6-5; abundance: -; j_gene: TRBJ1-2; d_gene: -; CDR3nt: TGTGCCAGCAGTATTATACAGGGAGACTATGGCTACACCTTC; CDR3aa: CASSIIQGDYGYTF
v_gene: TRBV24-1; abundance: -; j_gene: TRBJ2-5; d_gene: TRBD1; CDR3nt: TGTGCCACCAGTGATCACAGGGGGAGCCAAGAGACCCAGTACTTC; CDR3aa: CATSDHRGSQETQYF
v_gene: TRBV29-1; abundance: -; j_gene: TRBJ2-3; d_gene: TRBD1; CDR3nt: TGCAGCGTTAGTCAGGGACAGGGATTGAATACGCAGTATTTT; CDR3aa: CSVSQGQGLNTQYF
v_gene: TRBV12-5; abundance: once; j_gene: TRBJ1-4; d_gene: -; CDR3nt: TGTGCTAGTGGTTATGACAGGAGCAATGAAAAACTGTTTTTT; CDR3aa: CASGYDRSNEKLFF
v_gene: TRBV6-6; abundance: -; j_gene: TRBJ1-4; d_gene: -; CDR3nt: TGTGCCAGCACCGCAGGGAATTATGAAAAACTGTTTTTT; CDR3aa: CASTAGNYEKLFF
v_gene: TRBV11-3; abundance: -; j_gene: TRBJ2-1; d_gene: TRBD2; CDR3nt: TGTGCCAGCAGCTTTAGCGGGAGGGCTAATGAGCAGTTCTTC; CDR3aa: CASSFSGRANEQFF
v_gene: TRBV19; abundance: -; j_gene: TRBJ1-4; d_gene: -; CDR3nt: TGTGCCAGTAGTACCCCCGGAGAGGGTGAAAAACTGTTTTTT; CDR3aa: CASSTPGEGEKLFF
v_gene: TRBV4-2; abundance: -; j_gene: TRBJ2-5; d_gene: -; CDR3nt: TGTGCCAGCAGCCAAGAGAGTGGTAGTTGGAGCCAAGAGACCCAGTACTTC; CDR3aa: CASSQESGSWSQETQYF
v_gene: TRBV9; abundance: -; j_gene: TRBJ1-4; d_gene: TRBD1; CDR3nt: TGTGCCAGCAGCCCTAGCGGGACAGGGGGTGAAAAACTGTTTTTT; CDR3aa: CASSPSGTGGEKLFF
v_gene: TRBV5-8; abundance: few; j_gene: TRBJ1-5; d_gene: TRBD1; CDR3nt: TGTGCCAGCAACGTTGGACAGGCGTCCCGGCCCCAGCATTTT; CDR3aa: CASNVGQASRPQHF
v_gene: TRBV7-2; abundance: -; j_gene: TRBJ2-2; d_gene: -; CDR3nt: TGTGCCAGCAGCTTAGACAGGGGGGAGCTGTTTTTT; CDR3aa: CASSLDRGELFF
v_gene: TRBV6-2/TRBV6-3; abundance: -; j_gene: TRBJ1-1; d_gene: TRBD1; CDR3nt: TGTGCCAGCAGTTACTCACAGTCGCGGGACAGGAGCTTT; CDR3aa: CASSYSQSRDRSF
v_gene: TRBV18; abundance: -; j_gene: TRBJ2-1; d_gene: TRBD2; CDR3nt: TGTGCCAGCTCACCACCTTCTAGCGGCTACAATGAGCAGTTCTTC; CDR3aa: CASSPPSSGYNEQFF
v_gene: TRBV6-1; abundance: -; j_gene: TRBJ1-2; d_gene: -; CDR3nt: TGTGCCAGCAGTGAAGTCCCCCTCTATGGCTACACCTTC; CDR3aa: CASSEVPLYGYTF
v_gene: TRBV19; abundance: -; j_gene: TRBJ2-1; d_gene: TRBD1; CDR3nt: TGTGCCAGTAGTCCCCTGGGGGGACAGGGGGGGTACAATGAGCAGTTCTTC; CDR3aa: CASSPLGGQGGYNEQFF
v_gene: TRBV6-5; abundance: -; j_gene: TRBJ2-7; d_gene: TRBD1; CDR3nt: TGTGCCAGCAGTCCGACAGGGACGGTCTACGAGCAGTACTTC; CDR3aa: CASSPTGTVYEQYF
v_gene: TRBV6-2/TRBV6-3; abundance: once; j_gene: TRBJ2-1; d_gene: TRBD1; CDR3nt: TGTGCCAGCAGTTCAGGGGACAGGGGGCGATTCGATGAGCAGTTCTTC; CDR3aa: CASSSGDRGRFDEQFF
v_gene: TRBV7-3; abundance: -; j_gene: TRBJ2-5; d_gene: TRBD1; CDR3nt: TGTGCCAGCAGCTCCTCCGGGACAGGGGGTCAAGAGACCCAGTACTTC; CDR3aa: CASSSSGTGGQETQYF
v_gene: TRBV6-5; abundance: -; j_gene: TRBJ1-6; d_gene: TRBD1; CDR3nt: TGTGCCAGCACCCAGACAGGGAGACATTCACCCCTCCACTTT; CDR3aa: CASTQTGRHSPLHF
v_gene: TRBV5-6; abundance: -; j_gene: TRBJ2-7; d_gene: TRBD2; CDR3nt: TGTGCCAGCAGCCCGTACCGGACTAGCGGGGGGTACGAGCAGTACTTC; CDR3aa: CASSPYRTSGGYEQYF
v_gene: TRBV5-1; abundance: -; j_gene: TRBJ2-5; d_gene: -; CDR3nt: TGCGCCAGCAGCTTGGATGCGGGGACAGAGACCCAGTACTTC; CDR3aa: CASSLDAGTETQYF
v_gene: TRBV9; abundance: -; j_gene: TRBJ2-1; d_gene: TRBD2; CDR3nt: TGTGCCAGCAGCCCCCGCGGCGGGGGGCCAAACAATGAGCAGTTCTTC; CDR3aa: CASSPRGGGPNNEQFF
v_gene: TRBV7-2; abundance: -; j_gene: TRBJ2-5; d_gene: TRBD1; CDR3nt: TGTGCCAGCAGCTTGGGACAGGGAGCGACCCAGTACTTC; CDR3aa: CASSLGQGATQYF
v_gene: TRBV5-6; abundance: -; j_gene: TRBJ1-1; d_gene: -; CDR3nt: TGTGCCAGCAGTCAAGGGGCCTCACGTGGGGCTTTCTTT; CDR3aa: CASSQGASRGAFF